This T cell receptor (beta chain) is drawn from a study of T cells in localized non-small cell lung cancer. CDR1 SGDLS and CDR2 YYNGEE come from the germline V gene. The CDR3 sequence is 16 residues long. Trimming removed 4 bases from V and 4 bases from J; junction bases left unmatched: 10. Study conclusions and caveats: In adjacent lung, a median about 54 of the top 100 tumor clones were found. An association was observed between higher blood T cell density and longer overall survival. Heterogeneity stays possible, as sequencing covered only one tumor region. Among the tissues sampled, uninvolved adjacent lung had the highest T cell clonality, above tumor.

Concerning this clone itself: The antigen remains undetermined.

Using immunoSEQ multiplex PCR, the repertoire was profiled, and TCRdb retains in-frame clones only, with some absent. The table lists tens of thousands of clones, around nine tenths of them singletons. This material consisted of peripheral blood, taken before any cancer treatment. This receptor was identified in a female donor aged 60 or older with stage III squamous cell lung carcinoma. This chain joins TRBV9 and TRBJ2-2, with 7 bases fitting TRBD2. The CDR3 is CASSLAAGTITGELFF. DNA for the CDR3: TGTGCCAGCAGCCTAGCGGCCGGGACGATCACCGGGGAGCTGTTTTTT. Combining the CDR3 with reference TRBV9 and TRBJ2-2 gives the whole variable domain DSGVTQTPKHLITATGQRVTLRCSPRSGDLSVYWYQQSLDQGLQFLIQYYNGEERAKGNILERFSAQQFPDLHSELNLSSLELGDSALYFCASSLAAGTITGELFFGEGSRLTVL.